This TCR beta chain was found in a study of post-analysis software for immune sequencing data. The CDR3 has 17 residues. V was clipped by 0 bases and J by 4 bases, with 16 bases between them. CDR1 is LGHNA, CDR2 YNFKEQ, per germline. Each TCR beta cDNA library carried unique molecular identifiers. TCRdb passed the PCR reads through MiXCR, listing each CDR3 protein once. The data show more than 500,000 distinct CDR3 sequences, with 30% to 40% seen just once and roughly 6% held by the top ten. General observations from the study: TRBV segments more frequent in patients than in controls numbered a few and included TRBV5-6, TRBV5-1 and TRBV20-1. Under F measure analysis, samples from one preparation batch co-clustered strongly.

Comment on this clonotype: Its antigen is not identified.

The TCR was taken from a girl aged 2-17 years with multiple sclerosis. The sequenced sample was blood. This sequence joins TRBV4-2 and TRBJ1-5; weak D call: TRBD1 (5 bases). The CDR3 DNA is TGTGCCAGCAGCCAAGATGTGGGGGATGCGGGAAATCAGCCCCAGCATTTT. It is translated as CASSQDVGDAGNQPQHF.